This record concerns one T cell receptor (beta chain) sequence. Its matching antigen is unknown. Trimming stripped 1 base from V and 4 bases from J, with 10 bases between. CDR1 and CDR2 (germline): KGHSH, LQKENI. There are 14 residues in the CDR3. This sample is drawn from a study of human T cells and chemical hapten exposure. General study points: Versus controls, significantly more large CDR3 similarity clusters arose from expanded TCRs. A positive correlation with patch test score was shown by PT1 expanded TCR counts. Donors in the study had alopecia, meaning their immune response may differ from healthy people's.

Time point noted: patch test 3, about 24 weeks after DPC sensitization. Treatment reported: therapeutic diphenylcyclopropenone sensitization with weekly scalp DPC. The study enrolled 18 to 70-year-old alopecia patients suitable for DPC. TCRdb redid the calling of the RACE reads with MiXCR, one entry per CDR3 protein. In the table there are about 90,000 distinct CDR3 sequences, roughly a tenth of which are singletons. This material consisted of whole blood, taken in connection with sensitization to the hapten diphenylcyclopropenone (DPC). The receptor was derived from a woman aged 25 to 45 with alopecia areata. Some clones in this sample may be carry-over from other donors' samples. The chain employs TRBV18 and TRBJ2-5, with no clear D. CDR3 sequence (DNA): TGTGCCAGCTCACCACAACCCCCCCCAGAGACCCAGTACTTC. This codes for CASSPQPPPETQYF.